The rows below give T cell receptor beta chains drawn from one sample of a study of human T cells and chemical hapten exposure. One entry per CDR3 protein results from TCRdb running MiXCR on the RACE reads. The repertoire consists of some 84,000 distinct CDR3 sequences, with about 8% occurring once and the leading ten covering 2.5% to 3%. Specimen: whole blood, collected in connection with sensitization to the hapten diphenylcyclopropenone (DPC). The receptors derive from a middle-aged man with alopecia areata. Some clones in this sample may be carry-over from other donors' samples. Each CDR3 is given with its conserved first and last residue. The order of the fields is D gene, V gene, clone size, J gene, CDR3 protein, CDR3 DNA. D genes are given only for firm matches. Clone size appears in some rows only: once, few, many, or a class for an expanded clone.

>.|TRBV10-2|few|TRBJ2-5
CAAGTLQETQYF
TGCGCAGCCGGGACTCTCCAAGAGACCCAGTACTTC
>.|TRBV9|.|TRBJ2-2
CASRTSRAGELFF
TGTGCCAGCAGAACTAGTAGAGCCGGGGAGCTGTTTTTT
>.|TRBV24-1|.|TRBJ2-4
CATSDLVGGSNIQYF
TGTGCCACCAGTGATTTAGTCGGCGGTTCGAACATTCAGTACTTC
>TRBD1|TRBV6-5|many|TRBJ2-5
CASSPGTGRETQYF
TGTGCCAGCAGTCCGGGGACAGGTCGGGAGACCCAGTACTTC
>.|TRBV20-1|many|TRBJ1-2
CSGESVGYGYTF
TGCAGTGGGGAGTCAGTGGGCTATGGCTACACCTTC
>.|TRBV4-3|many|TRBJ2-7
CASSQDKGGGQDYLRPYEQYF
TGCGCCAGCAGCCAAGATAAAGGTGGGGGCCAGGACTACCTGCGACCTTACGAGCAGTACTTC
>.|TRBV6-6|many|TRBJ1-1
CASSYGPNTEAFF
TGTGCCAGCAGTTACGGTCCAAACACTGAAGCTTTCTTT
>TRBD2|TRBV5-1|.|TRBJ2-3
CASSSGLAGDADTQYF
TGCGCCAGCAGCTCTGGACTAGCGGGAGATGCGGATACGCAGTATTTT
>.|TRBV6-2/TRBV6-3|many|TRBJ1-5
CASSYSLGQHSNQPQHF
TGTGCCAGCAGTTACTCCCTGGGACAACATAGCAATCAGCCCCAGCATTTT
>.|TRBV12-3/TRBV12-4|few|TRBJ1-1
CASSTGRTEAFF
TGTGCCAGTTCGACGGGTAGGACTGAAGCTTTCTTT
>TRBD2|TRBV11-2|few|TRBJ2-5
CASSSLSGGWETQYF
TGTGCCAGCAGCTCCCTCTCGGGGGGGTGGGAGACCCAGTACTTC
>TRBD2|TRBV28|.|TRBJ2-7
CASSLLAGVGEQYF
TGTGCCAGCAGTTTACTAGCGGGAGTCGGGGAGCAGTACTTC
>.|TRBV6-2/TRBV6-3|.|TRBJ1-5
CASVPPGVDQPQHF
TGTGCCAGCGTACCCCCAGGGGTGGATCAGCCCCAGCATTTT
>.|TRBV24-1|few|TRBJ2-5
CATSAKGRPQETQYF
TGTGCCACCAGTGCAAAGGGAAGGCCACAAGAGACCCAGTACTTC
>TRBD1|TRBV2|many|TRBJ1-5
CASSDGTGGGNQPQHF
TGTGCCAGCAGTGATGGGACAGGGGGTGGCAATCAGCCCCAGCATTTT
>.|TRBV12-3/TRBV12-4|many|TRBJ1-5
CASSLAAGGAEGNQPQHF
TGTGCCAGCAGTTTAGCGGCCGGCGGGGCGGAGGGCAATCAGCCCCAGCATTTT
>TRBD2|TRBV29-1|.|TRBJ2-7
CSVVVLAGVYEQYF
TGCAGCGTTGTAGTCCTAGCGGGAGTGTACGAGCAGTACTTC
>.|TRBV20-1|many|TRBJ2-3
CSARDTLASDTQYF
TGCAGTGCTAGAGATACGCTAGCGTCAGATACGCAGTATTTT
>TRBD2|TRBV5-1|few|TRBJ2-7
CASSLASGSLGEQYF
TGCGCCAGCAGCTTGGCTAGCGGGAGTTTGGGGGAGCAGTACTTC